Listed below are T cell receptor beta chains from one sample, sequenced in a study of cytotoxic CD8 clonotypes in ibrutinib-treated CLL. The assay was immunoSEQ multiplex PCR, and TCRdb's table has in-frame clones only and misses some. In the table there are tens of thousands of clones, around 78% of which are singletons. The sequencing here drew on PBMCs, taken after 24 months of ibrutinib treatment. These receptors all come from a human donor with chronic lymphocytic leukemia. Each CDR3 is given with its conserved first and last residue. A D gene is named only where the DNA matches it firmly. Size is omitted from some rows. Given values are once, few, many or a class for expanded clones.

J: TRBJ1-5; D: NA; size: NA; V: TRBV28; DNA: TGTGCCAGCCGTACACCCGGGACCAATCAGCCCCAGCATTTT; CDR3: CASRTPGTNQPQHF
J: TRBJ2-1; D: TRBD2; size: NA; V: TRBV19; DNA: TGTGCCAGTAGCCGACCGTCGGCTAGCGGGGAGGGGTACAATGAGCAGTTCTTC; CDR3: CASSRPSASGEGYNEQFF
J: TRBJ2-1; D: NA; size: NA; V: TRBV7-2; DNA: TGTGCCAGCAGCTTATTGAATGAGCAGTTCTTC; CDR3: CASSLLNEQFF
J: TRBJ1-6; D: NA; size: NA; V: TRBV2; DNA: TGTGCCAGCAGTGAGTTACAGGGAAATTCACCCCTCCACTTT; CDR3: CASSELQGNSPLHF
J: TRBJ1-5; D: TRBD1; size: NA; V: TRBV2; DNA: TGTGCCAGCAGCAACGAGGGACAGCGGTTCAATCAGCCCCAGCATTTT; CDR3: CASSNEGQRFNQPQHF
J: TRBJ1-4; D: NA; size: NA; V: TRBV7-2; DNA: TGTGCCAGCAGCCAGGGAGGCTTAGGCGGAAATAATGAAAAACTGTTTTTT; CDR3: CASSQGGLGGNNEKLFF
J: TRBJ2-1; D: TRBD2; size: NA; V: TRBV6-5; DNA: TGTGCCAGCAGGAGGACTAGGAATGAGCAGTTCTTC; CDR3: CASRRTRNEQFF
J: TRBJ2-3; D: TRBD1; size: NA; V: TRBV9; DNA: TGTGCCAGCAGCGTCGGACAGGGGATAGATACGCAGTATTTT; CDR3: CASSVGQGIDTQYF
J: TRBJ2-3; D: TRBD2; size: once; V: TRBV7-3; DNA: TGTGCCAGCAGCCCCCGGGCTAGCGGGGGCCTGGGTGGCACAGATACGCAGTATTTT; CDR3: CASSPRASGGLGGTDTQYF
J: TRBJ2-7; D: TRBD2; size: NA; V: TRBV28; DNA: TGTGCCAGCAGTCCCCCTAGCGGCTTGTACGAGCAGTACTTC; CDR3: CASSPPSGLYEQYF
J: TRBJ2-3; D: NA; size: NA; V: TRBV5-2; DNA: TGTGCCAGCAGCTTAAATAGTGGCACAGATACGCAGTATTTT; CDR3: CASSLNSGTDTQYF
J: TRBJ2-1; D: NA; size: once; V: TRBV6-6; DNA: TGTGCCAGCAGTTACAGAGGGGTAAGCTCCTACAATGAGCAGTTCTTC; CDR3: CASSYRGVSSYNEQFF
J: TRBJ2-6; D: TRBD2; size: NA; V: TRBV5-1; DNA: TGCGCCAGCAGCCGGGAGGGGGGCTCTGGGGCCAACGTCCTGACTTTC; CDR3: CASSREGGSGANVLTF
J: TRBJ1-4; D: TRBD1; size: NA; V: TRBV15; DNA: TGTGCCACCAGGAGGGAAGGGGGCCCACATGAAAAACTGTTTTTT; CDR3: CATRREGGPHEKLFF
J: TRBJ2-7; D: TRBD1; size: once; V: TRBV11-3; DNA: TGTGCCAGCAGCTCCGCTCCGACAGGGTGGTACGAGCAGTACTTC; CDR3: CASSSAPTGWYEQYF
J: TRBJ1-5; D: NA; size: NA; V: TRBV11-2; DNA: TGTGCCAGCAGCCCATCGTGGGGAGGCAATCAGCCCCAGCATTTT; CDR3: CASSPSWGGNQPQHF
J: TRBJ2-2; D: TRBD2; size: NA; V: TRBV28; DNA: TGTGCCAGCAGCCGGACTAGCGGCACCGGGGAGCTGTTTTTT; CDR3: CASSRTSGTGELFF
J: TRBJ2-1; D: TRBD2; size: NA; V: TRBV30; DNA: TGTGCCTGGGGCGGGAGTCCCCTCTACAATGAGCAGTTCTTC; CDR3: CAWGGSPLYNEQFF
J: TRBJ2-2; D: TRBD2; size: NA; V: TRBV9; DNA: TGTGCCAGCAGCAAGGGGCTACCGGGAGGGCCCTCCGGGGAGCTGTTTTTT; CDR3: CASSKGLPGGPSGELFF
J: TRBJ2-5; D: TRBD1; size: NA; V: TRBV6-1; DNA: TGTGCCAGCAGTGAAGTAGGGGTGGCAGGGGGTGGACAAGAGACCCAGTACTTC; CDR3: CASSEVGVAGGGQETQYF
J: TRBJ2-1; D: NA; size: NA; V: TRBV7-9; DNA: TGTGCCAGCACCCCTGCCTCCAATGAGCAGTTCTTC; CDR3: CASTPASNEQFF
J: TRBJ2-7; D: NA; size: NA; V: TRBV11-1; DNA: TGTGCCAGCAGCTTATCGGGCATCCTGACCTACGAGCAGTACTTC; CDR3: CASSLSGILTYEQYF
J: TRBJ1-5; D: NA; size: NA; V: TRBV30; DNA: TGTGCCTGGAGTGTTAGTAGTCTTAGCAATCAGCCCCAGCATTTT; CDR3: CAWSVSSLSNQPQHF
J: TRBJ2-7; D: NA; size: few; V: TRBV18; DNA: TGTGCCAGCTCCGGACAAAGGGATAACGAGCAGTACTTC; CDR3: CASSGQRDNEQYF
J: TRBJ2-3; D: TRBD2; size: NA; V: TRBV27; DNA: TGTGCCAGCAGTAGTCGCGGGAGGGCCACAGATACGCAGTATTTT; CDR3: CASSSRGRATDTQYF
J: TRBJ2-7; D: TRBD1; size: NA; V: TRBV2; DNA: TGTGCCAGCAGCGCCGGGACAGGGACTCACGAGCAGTACTTC; CDR3: CASSAGTGTHEQYF
J: TRBJ2-3; D: TRBD2; size: NA; V: TRBV2; DNA: TGTGCCAGCAGTGATAGCGGGAGCTACGATACGCAGTATTTT; CDR3: CASSDSGSYDTQYF
J: TRBJ1-5; D: TRBD1; size: NA; V: TRBV2; DNA: TGTGCCAGCAGTCTGACAGGGGGGGACAATCAGCCCCAGCATTTT; CDR3: CASSLTGGDNQPQHF
J: TRBJ2-7; D: NA; size: NA; V: TRBV7-9; DNA: TGTGCCAGCAGCTTAGTTGGGGGTTACGAGCAGTACTTC; CDR3: CASSLVGGYEQYF
J: TRBJ1-3; D: NA; size: NA; V: TRBV6-5; DNA: TGTGCCAGCAGAACCGCAGCCAACTCTGGAAACACCATATATTTT; CDR3: CASRTAANSGNTIYF
J: TRBJ2-3; D: TRBD2; size: NA; V: TRBV7-9; DNA: TGTGCCAGCAGCTTAGCTAGCGGGAGGGCAGATACGCAGTATTTT; CDR3: CASSLASGRADTQYF
J: TRBJ2-7; D: TRBD2; size: NA; V: TRBV28; DNA: TGTGCCAGCATGGGCCTAGCGGGATTCTACGAGCAGTACTTC; CDR3: CASMGLAGFYEQYF
J: TRBJ2-3; D: TRBD2; size: once; V: TRBV4-1; DNA: TGCGCCAGCAGCCAAGTGGGGACTAGTTCAAATACGCAGTATTTT; CDR3: CASSQVGTSSNTQYF
J: TRBJ1-3; D: NA; size: NA; V: TRBV7-9; DNA: TGTGCCAGCAGCTCACGGGGGGTTGGCTCTGGAAACACCATATATTTT; CDR3: CASSSRGVGSGNTIYF
J: TRBJ2-7; D: NA; size: NA; V: TRBV11-2; DNA: TGTGCCAGCAGCTACTCACTCGGGACCGCCGGCGAGCAGTACTTC; CDR3: CASSYSLGTAGEQYF
J: TRBJ2-3; D: NA; size: NA; V: TRBV15; DNA: TGTGCCACTAACTTACAGGGTTACGGCACAGATACGCAGTATTTT; CDR3: CATNLQGYGTDTQYF
J: TRBJ1-3; D: NA; size: NA; V: TRBV20-1; DNA: TGCAGTGCTAGTACTGGAAACACCATATATTTT; CDR3: CSASTGNTIYF
J: TRBJ2-2; D: TRBD2; size: once; V: TRBV30; DNA: TGTGCCAGGAAACCGGGACTAGGGGAGACGAACACCGGGGAGCTGTTTTTT; CDR3: CARKPGLGETNTGELFF
J: TRBJ2-5; D: NA; size: NA; V: TRBV7-3; DNA: TGTGCCAGCAGCTTAGTAATGGAGACCCAGTACTTC; CDR3: CASSLVMETQYF
J: TRBJ2-7; D: NA; size: NA; V: TRBV6-6; DNA: TGTGCCAGCAGTTCTCAAGCGGTTCAGAACTACGAGCAGTACTTC; CDR3: CASSSQAVQNYEQYF
J: TRBJ2-3; D: NA; size: once; V: TRBV27; DNA: TGTGCCAGCAGTACGAGTAGAGGACTAAGCCCCACAGATACGCAGTATTTT; CDR3: CASSTSRGLSPTDTQYF
J: TRBJ1-2; D: NA; size: NA; V: TRBV28; DNA: TGTGCCAGCAGTCCAACGCGGGGGGGGATCGGCGGCTACACCTTC; CDR3: CASSPTRGGIGGYTF
J: TRBJ1-5; D: TRBD1; size: NA; V: TRBV18; DNA: TGTGCCAGCTCACCTTCTTCCAGGGGGCGTAATCAGCCCCAGCATTTT; CDR3: CASSPSSRGRNQPQHF
J: TRBJ2-5; D: TRBD2; size: NA; V: TRBV11-2; DNA: TGTGCCAGCAGCCCACCGGGACTAGCGACCCAAGAGACCCAGTACTTC; CDR3: CASSPPGLATQETQYF
J: TRBJ2-1; D: NA; size: NA; V: TRBV30; DNA: TGTGCCTGGAGTATCCTCGGGACCGCAGCCAATGAGCAGTTCTTC; CDR3: CAWSILGTAANEQFF
J: TRBJ2-5; D: TRBD1; size: NA; V: TRBV15; DNA: TGTGCCACGGGGACCGGGACAGTACTATCCCAGTACTTC; CDR3: CATGTGTVLSQYF
J: TRBJ2-1; D: NA; size: NA; V: TRBV18; DNA: TGTGCCAGCTCACCGGGGCGCGGTGAGCAGTTCTTC; CDR3: CASSPGRGEQFF
J: TRBJ2-6; D: TRBD2; size: NA; V: TRBV4-3; DNA: TGCGCCAGCAGCCAAGGGGAGGGAGTTGAGCTCTCCGGGGCCAACGTCCTGACTTTC; CDR3: CASSQGEGVELSGANVLTF
J: TRBJ1-2; D: NA; size: once; V: TRBV28; DNA: TGTGCCAGCAGTTTAGTAGGGGGTATGGGTCTGAACTATGGCTACACCTTC; CDR3: CASSLVGGMGLNYGYTF
J: TRBJ2-5; D: TRBD2; size: NA; V: TRBV7-2; DNA: TGTGCCAGCAGCGAGGGACTAGCGGGAGGCCAGTACTTC; CDR3: CASSEGLAGGQYF
J: TRBJ2-2; D: TRBD2; size: NA; V: TRBV5-1; DNA: TGCGCCAGCAGCTTGGAACTAGCGGGAGGGCCCGACACCGGGGAGCTGTTTTTT; CDR3: CASSLELAGGPDTGELFF
J: TRBJ2-1; D: NA; size: NA; V: TRBV20-1; DNA: TGCAGTGCTAGACGTGGAGAGCAGTTCTTC; CDR3: CSARRGEQFF
J: TRBJ2-7; D: NA; size: NA; V: TRBV4-3; DNA: TGCGCCAGCAGCCAAGATGCGTTCGGGTTCGGGGCCCAAGTCGAGCAGTACTTC; CDR3: CASSQDAFGFGAQVEQYF
J: TRBJ2-5; D: TRBD1; size: NA; V: TRBV10-1; DNA: TGCGCCAGCCTCTCCTCGACAGGGGTGCAAGAGACCCAGTACTTC; CDR3: CASLSSTGVQETQYF
J: TRBJ2-3; D: NA; size: NA; V: TRBV30; DNA: TGTGCCTGGGGCGGTCCGCGGCCAGATACGCAGTATTTT; CDR3: CAWGGPRPDTQYF
J: TRBJ1-1; D: NA; size: NA; V: TRBV4-1; DNA: TGCGCCAGCAGCCAAGATCGGACGGGGGGTTGGGGTGAAGCTTTCTTT; CDR3: CASSQDRTGGWGEAFF
J: TRBJ2-1; D: TRBD2; size: NA; V: TRBV6-5; DNA: TGTGCCAGCAGTTATAGGGCTAGCGGGAACAATGAGCAGTTCTTC; CDR3: CASSYRASGNNEQFF
J: TRBJ2-7; D: NA; size: once; V: TRBV2; DNA: TGTGCCAGCAGGGAGGTGCACGAGCAGTACTTC; CDR3: CASREVHEQYF
J: TRBJ2-3; D: NA; size: NA; V: TRBV5-1; DNA: TGCGCCAGCAGCTTGGACCAGGGGCGGGATACGCAGTATTTT; CDR3: CASSLDQGRDTQYF